This is a list of T cell receptor beta chains from one sample in a study of patients and donors after allogeneic stem cell transplantation. TCRdb fed the RT-PCR reads into MiXCR, producing one record per CDR3 protein. Of 70,000 or so distinct CDR3 sequences listed, 26% are singletons. Sequencing was performed on blood, either unsorted or a sorted T cell fraction (not recorded which). These receptor sequences come from a human donor who was either an allogeneic HSCT recipient or a stem cell or donor lymphocyte infusion donor (not recorded which). It is not recorded whose cells these are; they may come from a transplant donor. The CDR3 runs from the conserved cysteine through the conserved F or W. D genes are given only for firm matches. Clone size is not always given. Where it is, it says once, few, many or a class for expanded clones.

v_call	clone_size	j_call	d_call	cdr3_aa	cdr3_nt
TRBV12-3/TRBV12-4	.	TRBJ2-3	.	CASTHSTDTQYF	TGTGCCAGCACCCACAGCACAGATACGCAGTATTTT
TRBV6-2/TRBV6-3	.	TRBJ2-2	.	CASSYPPDLWLPGELFF	TGTGCCAGCAGTTACCCGCCAGATCTCTGGCTACCCGGGGAGCTGTTTTTT
TRBV29-1	.	TRBJ2-7	TRBD1	CSVVGTADYEQYF	TGCAGCGTTGTGGGGACAGCCGACTACGAGCAGTACTTC
TRBV18	.	TRBJ1-1	.	CASSPLEARNTEAFF	TGTGCCAGCTCACCACTAGAGGCTCGGAACACTGAAGCTTTCTTT
TRBV5-1	many	TRBJ1-6	.	CASSSTPGSKSSYNSPLHF	TGCGCCAGCAGCTCTACCCCGGGCTCCAAGAGCTCCTATAATTCACCCCTCCACTTT
TRBV19	.	TRBJ2-7	.	CASSITPGASEQYF	TGTGCCAGTAGTATTACCCCGGGAGCGAGTGAGCAGTACTTC
TRBV5-1	.	TRBJ1-4	.	CASSLQESEKLFF	TGCGCCAGCAGCTTGCAAGAAAGTGAAAAACTGTTTTTT
TRBV20-1	few	TRBJ2-7	TRBD1	CSAGRDRAPYEQYF	TGCAGTGCTGGCCGGGACAGGGCTCCCTACGAGCAGTACTTC
TRBV27	few	TRBJ1-5	.	CASSLDRRVQPQHF	TGTGCCAGCAGTCTCGACAGGAGGGTACAGCCCCAGCATTTT
TRBV20-1	.	TRBJ1-2	.	CSASEVGYGYGYTF	TGCAGTGCCAGCGAAGTAGGGTATGGATATGGCTACACCTTC
TRBV7-2	.	TRBJ2-1	TRBD2	CASSSQRTSGGDGEQFF	TGTGCCAGCAGCTCCCAGCGGACTAGCGGGGGGGATGGTGAGCAGTTCTTC
TRBV6-2/TRBV6-3	.	TRBJ2-5	.	CASSSDLQETQYF	TGTGCCAGCAGTTCCGACCTTCAAGAGACCCAGTACTTC
TRBV7-9	.	TRBJ1-5	.	CASSSPPANQPQHF	TGTGCCAGCAGCTCGCCGCCGGCCAATCAGCCCCAGCATTTT
TRBV20-1	.	TRBJ1-5	.	CSACRALNQPQHF	TGCAGTGCCTGCCGGGCCCTCAATCAGCCCCAGCATTTT
TRBV3-1	.	TRBJ2-2	.	CASSLQVPGELFF	TGTGCCAGCAGCCTCCAGGTTCCCGGGGAGCTGTTTTTT
TRBV6-5	.	TRBJ2-5	.	CASSYSQDYPQETQYF	TGTGCCAGCAGTTACTCCCAGGACTACCCCCAAGAGACCCAGTACTTC
TRBV25-1	.	TRBJ1-5	.	CASSESGRGLQPQHF	TGTGCCAGCAGTGAATCGGGCAGGGGATTACAGCCCCAGCATTTT
TRBV20-1	.	TRBJ2-1	.	CSAREMSSYNEQFF	TGCAGTGCTAGAGAGATGTCTTCCTACAATGAGCAGTTCTTC
TRBV20-1	.	TRBJ2-1	.	CSAIPTGGSPLNEQFF	TGCAGTGCCATCCCAACTGGGGGGTCACCCCTCAATGAGCAGTTCTTC
TRBV5-6	few	TRBJ1-1	.	CASSWDPDTEAFF	TGTGCCAGCAGCTGGGACCCGGACACTGAAGCTTTCTTT
TRBV11-2	.	TRBJ2-2	.	CASKRPENTGELFF	TGTGCCAGCAAGAGACCAGAGAACACCGGGGAGCTGTTTTTT
TRBV5-4	.	TRBJ2-1	.	CASSLGGQITYNEQFF	TGTGCCAGCAGCTTGGGGGGTCAGATTACCTACAATGAGCAGTTCTTC
TRBV29-1	.	TRBJ2-7	TRBD2	CSVFLWAGADYEQYF	TGCAGCGTTTTCCTCTGGGCGGGAGCCGACTACGAGCAGTACTTC
TRBV29-1	many	TRBJ1-2	.	CSTQGVGGYTF	TGCAGCACCCAAGGGGTCGGGGGCTACACCTTC
TRBV19	few	TRBJ1-2	.	CASTRFREGSYGYTF	TGTGCCAGTACTCGTTTCAGGGAGGGAAGCTATGGCTACACCTTC
TRBV5-1	.	TRBJ2-1	TRBD1	CASSLRTGSSYNEQFF	TGCGCCAGCAGCTTGCGGACAGGGAGTTCCTACAATGAGCAGTTCTTC
TRBV29-1	once	TRBJ2-1	TRBD2	CSVELGGIAGVSYNEQFF	TGCAGCGTTGAATTGGGGGGGATAGCGGGAGTGTCTTACAATGAGCAGTTCTTC
TRBV7-6	few	TRBJ1-1	TRBD1	CASSLGGRGLRPEAFF	TGTGCCAGCAGCTTAGGCGGCAGGGGGCTGCGCCCTGAAGCTTTCTTT
TRBV5-1	.	TRBJ1-2	TRBD1	CASSPNRGADYGYTF	TGCGCCAGCAGCCCTAACAGGGGGGCGGACTATGGCTACACCTTC
TRBV7-3	.	TRBJ1-1	.	CASSLSGVGNTEAFF	TGTGCCAGCAGCTTATCAGGGGTTGGTAACACTGAAGCTTTCTTT
TRBV5-1	.	TRBJ1-1	.	CASSPGGAEAFF	TGCGCCAGCAGTCCGGGGGGCGCTGAAGCTTTCTTT
TRBV6-2/TRBV6-3	few	TRBJ2-1	TRBD1	CASSWTGQGVADEQFF	TGTGCCAGCAGTTGGACCGGACAGGGGGTTGCGGATGAGCAGTTCTTC
TRBV11-2	.	TRBJ1-3	.	CASSLEANSGNTIYF	TGTGCCAGCAGCTTAGAGGCGAACTCTGGAAACACCATATATTTT
TRBV2	few	TRBJ1-1	.	CASRGQMNTEAFF	TGTGCCAGCCGGGGACAAATGAACACTGAAGCTTTCTTT
TRBV21-1	.	TRBJ1-1	.	CASSKAVVGTNTEAFF	TGTGCCAGCAGCAAAGCGGTAGTCGGGACGAACACTGAAGCTTTCTTT
TRBV30	few	TRBJ2-2	.	CAWSVRRAFNTGELFF	TGTGCCTGGAGTGTACGCAGGGCTTTTAACACCGGGGAGCTGTTTTTT
TRBV29-1	few	TRBJ2-5	.	CSVEFVVRSPETQYF	TGCAGCGTTGAATTTGTAGTAAGGTCTCCAGAGACCCAGTACTTC
TRBV18	.	TRBJ2-3	TRBD2	CASSPQGRGSDTQYF	TGTGCCAGCTCACCACAGGGGCGGGGGTCAGATACGCAGTATTTT
TRBV29-1	.	TRBJ1-2	.	CSVRGQLPYGYTF	TGCAGCGTGCGAGGACAGCTCCCCTATGGCTACACCTTC
TRBV4-2	.	TRBJ2-1	TRBD2	CASNRMWTRLSYNEQFF	TGTGCCAGCAACCGGATGTGGACTAGACTCTCCTACAATGAGCAGTTCTTC
TRBV20-1	many	TRBJ1-2	.	CSAFRQASYGYTF	TGCAGTGCTTTTCGACAGGCCTCCTATGGCTACACCTTC
TRBV12-3/TRBV12-4	few	TRBJ1-3	.	CATLQGAGNTIYF	TGTGCCACCTTACAGGGAGCTGGAAACACCATATATTTT
TRBV7-7	.	TRBJ2-4	.	CASSWGRNIQYF	TGTGCCAGCAGCTGGGGACGAAACATTCAGTACTTC
TRBV7-2	.	TRBJ1-6	.	CASSLTGSTGSNSPLHF	TGTGCCAGCAGCTTGACCGGTTCCACAGGGAGTAATTCACCCCTCCACTTT
TRBV9	.	TRBJ1-2	.	CASSVGLSLRSNYGYTF	TGTGCCAGCAGCGTAGGACTATCGTTGCGGAGTAACTATGGCTACACCTTC
TRBV7-9	.	TRBJ1-5	.	CASSLGGQRLYSNQPQHF	TGTGCCAGCAGCTTAGGAGGGCAACGGCTGTATAGCAATCAGCCCCAGCATTTT
TRBV10-3	few	TRBJ1-2	TRBD1	CAISDDRGNYGYTF	TGTGCCATCAGCGACGACAGGGGCAACTATGGCTACACCTTC
TRBV7-2	.	TRBJ1-1	.	CASSLEVEAFF	TGTGCCAGCAGCTTAGAAGTCGAAGCTTTCTTT
TRBV5-5	few	TRBJ2-3	.	CASSPLGQWITDTQYF	TGTGCCAGCAGCCCGCTCGGACAGTGGATCACAGATACGCAGTATTTT
TRBV2	.	TRBJ1-2	.	CASTSDRNYGYTF	TGTGCCAGCACCTCGGACAGAAACTATGGCTACACCTTC
TRBV11-2	few	TRBJ1-1	.	CASSLDRLWARGNTEAFF	TGTGCCAGCAGCTTAGACCGGTTGTGGGCAAGGGGAAACACTGAAGCTTTCTTT
TRBV12-3/TRBV12-4	.	TRBJ1-1	.	CASSLMGQTEAFF	TGTGCCAGCAGTTTGATGGGGCAAACTGAAGCTTTCTTT
TRBV12-3/TRBV12-4	many	TRBJ2-1	.	CASSQGPWNNEQFF	TGTGCCAGCAGTCAGGGGCCGTGGAACAATGAGCAGTTCTTC
TRBV20-1	.	TRBJ1-6	.	CSARDPRGGAKSPLHF	TGCAGTGCTAGAGATCCACGGGGCGGAGCAAAGTCACCCCTCCACTTT
TRBV7-2	.	TRBJ2-3	.	CASSFSGRSDTQYF	TGTGCCAGCAGCTTTTCGGGACGTTCGGATACGCAGTATTTT
TRBV12-5	.	TRBJ1-2	TRBD1	CASGLVLPATGNYGYTF	TGTGCTAGTGGTTTGGTCCTACCCGCGACAGGGAACTATGGCTACACCTTC
TRBV4-1	.	TRBJ1-5	.	CASSQEPLLRGQQPQHF	TGCGCCAGCAGCCAAGAACCTTTGCTCCGAGGCCAACAGCCCCAGCATTTT